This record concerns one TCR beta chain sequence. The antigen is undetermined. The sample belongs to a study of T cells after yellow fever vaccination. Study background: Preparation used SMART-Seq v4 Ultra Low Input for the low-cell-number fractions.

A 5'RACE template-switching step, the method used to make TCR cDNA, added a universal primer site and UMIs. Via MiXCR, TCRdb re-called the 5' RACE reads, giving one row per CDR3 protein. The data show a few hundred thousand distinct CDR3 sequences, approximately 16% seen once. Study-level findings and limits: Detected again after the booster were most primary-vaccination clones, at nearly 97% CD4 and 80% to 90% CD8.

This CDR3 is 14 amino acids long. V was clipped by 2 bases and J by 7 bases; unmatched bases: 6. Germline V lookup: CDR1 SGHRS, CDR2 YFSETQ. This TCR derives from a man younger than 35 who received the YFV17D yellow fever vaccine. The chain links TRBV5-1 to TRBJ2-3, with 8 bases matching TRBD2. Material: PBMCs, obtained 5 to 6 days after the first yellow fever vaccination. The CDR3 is CASSLRRGDNTQYF. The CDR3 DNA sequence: TGCGCCAGCAGCTTAAGGCGGGGGGACAATACGCAGTATTTT.